The clone carrying this T cell receptor beta chain was seen many times. Its target is not known. This entry belongs to a study of T-cell memory formation after mild COVID-19. Broader study findings: Contracting CD8+ clones were enriched in EMRA, CD4+ mainly in CM and EM. Memory sampled before infection contained some responding clones, suggesting cross-reactive memory joined.

Germline CDR1 SGDLS, CDR2 YYNGEE. The CDR3 totals 15 residues. The trim removed 3 bases at V and 5 bases at J, leaving 9 bases unmatched. Amplification by 5'RACE using constant-segment primers produced TCR alpha and TCR beta cDNA libraries that carried sample barcodes and UMIs. In TCRdb, the 5' RACE reads were re-called with MiXCR into one record per CDR3 protein. The profile shows around 500,000 distinct CDR3 sequences, around a sixth of them singletons. This chain joins TRBV9 and TRBJ2-5; 8 bases line up with TRBD1. The receptor's source is an adult woman who had mild COVID-19 (a few samples of this study predate the infection). Cell type and time point are not known. The sample consisted of PBMCs or a T cell subset sorted from them (not recorded which). The CDR3 loop is CASSEEQGGGETQYF. The DNA of the CDR3 is TGTGCCAGCAGCGAGGAACAGGGGGGAGGTGAGACCCAGTACTTC.